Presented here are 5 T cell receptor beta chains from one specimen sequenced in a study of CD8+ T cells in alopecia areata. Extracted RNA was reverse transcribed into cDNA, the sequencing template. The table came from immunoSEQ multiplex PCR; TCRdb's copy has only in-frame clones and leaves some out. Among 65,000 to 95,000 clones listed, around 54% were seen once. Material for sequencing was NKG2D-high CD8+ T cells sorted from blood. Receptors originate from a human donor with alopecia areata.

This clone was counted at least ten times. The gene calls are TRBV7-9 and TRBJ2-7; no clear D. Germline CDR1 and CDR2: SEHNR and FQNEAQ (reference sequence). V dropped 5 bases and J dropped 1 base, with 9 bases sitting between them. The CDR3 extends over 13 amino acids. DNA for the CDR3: TGTGCCAGCAGCCAGCCGGCGTCCTACGAGCAGTACTTC. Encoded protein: CASSQPASYEQYF. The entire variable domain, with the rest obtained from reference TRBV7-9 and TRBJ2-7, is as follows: DTGVSQNPRHKITKRGQNVTFRCDPISEHNRLYWYRQTLGQGPEFLTYFQNEAQLEKSRLLSDRFSAERPKGSFSTLEIQRTEQGDSAMYLCASSQPASYEQYFGPGTRLTVT.

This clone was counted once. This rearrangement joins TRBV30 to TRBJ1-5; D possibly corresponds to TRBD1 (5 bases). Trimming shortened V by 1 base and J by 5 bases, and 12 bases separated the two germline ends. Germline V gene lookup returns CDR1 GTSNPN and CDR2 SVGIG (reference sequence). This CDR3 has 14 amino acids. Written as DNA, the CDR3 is TGTGCCTGGAGTGCGGGGGTTGGGGATCAGCCCCAGCATTTT. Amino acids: CAWSAGVGDQPQHF.

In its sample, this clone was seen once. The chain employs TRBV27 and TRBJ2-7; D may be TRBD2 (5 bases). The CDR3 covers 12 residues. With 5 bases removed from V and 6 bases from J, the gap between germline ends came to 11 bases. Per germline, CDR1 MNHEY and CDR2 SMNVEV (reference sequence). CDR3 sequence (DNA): TGTGCCAGCAGTCCTAACCGGGGCGAGCAGTACTTC. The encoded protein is CASSPNRGEQYF.

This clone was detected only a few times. CDR3 nucleotides: TGCAGCGTTGAAGCGCCTTATACGTCGGAACAGTACTTC. Translation gives CSVEAPYTSEQYF. The chain joins TRBV29-1 to TRBJ2-4; D not resolved. Germline V gene data show CDR1 as SQVTM and CDR2 as ANQGSEA. This CDR3 has 13 residues. Trimming took off 1 base at V and 13 bases at J, with 17 bases between the two ends.

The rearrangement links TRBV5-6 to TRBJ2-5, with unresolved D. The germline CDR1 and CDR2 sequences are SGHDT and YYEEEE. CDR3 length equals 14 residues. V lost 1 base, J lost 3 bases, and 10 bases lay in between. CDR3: CASSLTAREETQYF. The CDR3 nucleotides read TGTGCCAGCAGCTTGACAGCCCGGGAAGAGACCCAGTACTTC.